This entry features one T cell receptor (beta chain) sequence. Its antigen is still unknown. Per-base qualities were not stored, and no clone one base away is much larger. This entry is derived from a study (dated by TCRdb to about 2016). Regarding the research as a whole: The origins of HIV persistence were investigated in individuals who naturally controlled HIV infection.

Compared with germline, V lacks 5 bases and J lacks 6 bases; bases without a gene match: 5. The germline V gene (reference sequence) yields LNHNV for CDR1 and YYDKDF for CDR2. The CDR3 runs 15 amino acids, cysteine and phenylalanine included. Solely the CDR3 DNA is kept, with 45 bases framed from the first base. Library creation used 5' RACE. The instrument was an Illumina HiSeq 2000. The raw public data were reprocessed by TCRdb itself: fastp quality trimming at Q25, MiXCR clonotype calling, in-frame beta chains only. One record per CDR3 amino acid sequence lists the most common genes and DNA. The sample records hundreds of distinct CDR3 sequences, 20% to 25% of which are singletons. The ten largest clones take up roughly 19% of the sample.

Sequenced material: central memory T cells from blood PBMCs. Read against the paper, the sample's cell subset or site label means: central memory CD4+ T cells. The receptor's source is a female donor with HIV. The rearranged chain carries TRBV15 and TRBJ1-5; 12 central nucleotides agree with TRBD1. This receptor carries the CDR3 CATSGGQGAGQPQHF. The bases read TGTGCCACCAGCGGGGGACAGGGGGCCGGTCAGCCCCAGCATTTT.